These 5 T cell receptor beta chains were sequenced from one sample in a study of blood T cell repertoires in COVID-19. Some clones are missing from TCRdb's copy, which holds only in-frame ones; the method was immunoSEQ multiplex PCR. This table has 180,000 or so clones, roughly four fifths appearing once. Material for sequencing was PBMCs or T cells enriched from blood (not recorded which). These receptors all come from a man in his fifties who had recovered from COVID-19.

The chain recombines TRBV2 with TRBJ1-4; 7 nucleotides match TRBD1. The trim removed 6 bases at V and 4 bases at J, leaving 5 bases unmatched. The CDR3 runs to 14 residues. Germline V gene data show CDR1 as SNHLY and CDR2 as FYNNEI. The CDR3 loop is CASRVDRNNEKLFF. The CDR3 nucleotides are TGTGCCAGCAGGGTGGACAGGAATAATGAAAAACTGTTTTTT.

The J gene is TRBJ2-7, the V gene TRBV5-6; perhaps TRBD2 as D (6 bases). Trimming left V 3 bases short and J 1 base short, with 23 bases between. CDR1 and CDR2 (germline): SGHDT, YYEEEE. The CDR3 runs 18 residues. The CDR3 nucleotides read TGTGCCAGCAGCTCCCGGAGGGTTGACAGAATATATTCCTACGAGCAGTACTTC. Protein: CASSSRRVDRIYSYEQYF. The full variable domain, with the rest looked up from reference TRBV5-6 and TRBJ2-7, is DAGVTQSPTHLIKTRGQQVTLRCSPKSGHDTVSWYQQALGQGPQFIFQYYEEEERQRGNFPDRFSGHQFPNYSSELNVNALLLGDSALYLCASSSRRVDRIYSYEQYFGPGTRLTVT.

The V gene is TRBV19, the J gene TRBJ2-5; TRBD2 matches at 7 bases. The CDR3 contains 14 residues. From germline, CDR1 is LNHDA and CDR2 SQIVND (reference sequence). The junction had 7 bases not matched to a gene; V was cut back by 5 bases and J by 4 bases. The CDR3 DNA reads TGTGCCAGTAGTGGAGCGGGAACCCCAGAGACCCAGTACTTC. As protein: CASSGAGTPETQYF.

The gene calls are TRBV19 and TRBJ1-1, with 8 nucleotides matching TRBD1. The CDR3 loop spans 16 amino acids. Germline V gene lookup returns CDR1 LNHDA and CDR2 SQIVND (reference sequence). Trimming took 4 bases from V and 5 from J; bases not matched to a gene: 12. CDR3 coding DNA: TGTGCCAGTAGTACCACAGCCGGACAGGGAGGGACTGAAGCTTTCTTT. This sequence encodes CASSTTAGQGGTEAFF.

V is TRBV13 and J is TRBJ2-2; D gene uncertain. Trimming took off 7 bases at V and 4 bases at J, with 7 bases between the two ends. Germline assignment: CDR1 PRHDT and CDR2 FYEKMQ (reference sequence). The CDR3 extends over 12 amino acids. The CDR3 DNA reads as TGTGCCAGCATACCGGGCACCGGGGAGCTGTTTTTT. Translating gives CASIPGTGELFF.